Listed below are T cell receptor beta chains from one sample, sequenced in a study of cytomegalovirus exposure and HLA in healthy donors. Sequencing used immunoSEQ multiplex PCR; TCRdb keeps in-frame clones, though not all of them. The table lists about 160,000 clones, about four fifths of them singletons. The sequenced sample consisted of PBMCs. All receptors come from a woman between 45 and 60 years old in good health and CMV-seropositive. Each CDR3 is given with its conserved first and last residue. D genes are given only for firm matches. The listing skips clone size in some rows; elsewhere it reads once, few, many or a size class.

V,size,D,CDR3
TRBV11-2,few,.,CASSFGANTGELFF
TRBV7-9,.,.,CASSLEPYGYTF
TRBV2,.,.,CASKRSRRRDVNEQFF
TRBV19,.,TRBD2,CASTRDYTSTDTQYF
TRBV7-2,.,.,CASSSFSGGFTGELFF
TRBV6-1,once,TRBD2,CASSEVAGGVTGELFF
TRBV28,.,TRBD2,CASSSRRREGPTQYF
TRBV15,.,.,CATSRDYLASHEQFF
TRBV18,.,TRBD1,CASSYGTGPYNEQFF
TRBV11-2,.,.,CASSSGLTGNYGYTF